The clone carrying this T cell receptor beta chain was seen only a few times. What it recognizes is unknown. The data were obtained in a study of CD8 T cells in ankylosing spondylitis. Study conclusions and caveats: Blood from ankylosing spondylitis patients appeared to carry a characteristic roughly 8-variant TCR beta motif. Earlier authors reported some of these motif variants in reactive arthritis synovial fluid and blood. A CD8+ phenotype characterized the disease-linked clones, which were relatively rare in peripheral blood.

Preparation of TCR beta libraries was done by quantitative 5'-RACE with molecular barcodes. TCRdb passed the 5' RACE reads through MiXCR, listing each CDR3 protein once. The profile covers 750,000 to 850,000 distinct CDR3 sequences, with about an eighth appearing a single time and just over 0.5% taken by the ten largest. Source material: blood, either unsorted or a sorted T cell fraction (not recorded which). The sequence derives from a male donor with ankylosing spondylitis.

The CDR3 sequence is CASSSPGLPTDTQYF. CDR3 nucleotides: TGTGCCAGCAGTTCTCCGGGACTACCTACAGATACGCAGTATTTT. The J gene is TRBJ2-3, the V gene TRBV12-3 or TRBV12-4; 7 bases match TRBD2. V lost 4 bases and J lost 3; bases outside the gene matches: 7. This CDR3 has 15 residues.